This T cell receptor (beta chain) was retrieved from a study of post-analysis software for immune sequencing data. General study results and limits: A few TRBV segments appeared more often in patients than in controls, and TRBV5-6, TRBV5-1 and TRBV20-1 were among these.

Each TCR beta cDNA library carried unique molecular identifiers. TCRdb reprocessed the PCR reads with MiXCR, giving one entry per CDR3 protein. The sample carries 550,000 to 700,000 distinct CDR3 sequences, around 40% recorded once. Germline V gene data show CDR1 as LGHNA and CDR2 as YNFKEQ. After removal of 2 bases from V and 5 bases from J, the junction contained 21 bases not matched to a gene. This CDR3 comprises 21 residues. Concerning this clonotype: Antigen: not known.

The rearrangement joins TRBV4-2 to TRBJ2-2, with TRBD2 matching over 9 bases. The clonotype comes from a girl aged 5-17 years with multiple sclerosis. The sequenced material came from blood. CDR3 coding DNA: TGTGCCAGCAGCCAACCCCTAGGGGGCGGCGGGGGGGACCCTTATACCGGGGAGCTGTTTTTT. Amino acid sequence: CASSQPLGGGGGDPYTGELFF.